The clone carrying this T cell receptor (beta chain) occurred once. Its antigen is not identified. The assay was immunoSEQ multiplex PCR, and TCRdb's table has in-frame clones only and misses some. The sample consists of under 20,000 clones, about 89% of them appearing once. The data are from a study of graft-versus-host responses after intestinal transplantation. Study-wide context: All recipients got anti-thymocyte globulin induction, then tacrolimus and steroids for approximately 3 years.

Broader study findings: High graft-versus-host to host-versus-graft clonal ratios were seen in allografts of patients with graft-donor T cell macrochimerism. Some GvH clones were seen earlier in gut or blood, suggesting intestinal origin. Early post-transplant HvG declines were associated with peak circulating GvH clone levels.

The TCR sequence derives from a human patient who received an intestinal transplant, so some T cells may come from the graft donor. This sample comprised PBMCs, obtained around 230 days after intestinal transplant.

The CDR3 DNA follows: TGTGCCAGCTCACCACCGCGGAGCTCCCTGCGGGAAAAACTGTTTTTT. It encodes CASSPPRSSLREKLFF. The chain carries TRBV18 and TRBJ1-4; D is unresolved. The CDR3 is 16 amino acids. Trimming stripped 0 bases from V and 8 bases from J, with 16 bases between. Looked up from germline, CDR1 is KGHSH and CDR2 is LQKENI.